The next 17 T cell receptor beta chains were all read from a single sample in a study of T cells in Graves' hyperthyroidism and ophthalmopathy. Researchers amplified the TCR beta CDR3 regions from RNA transcripts. Primed by the HTBI set, a first-round RT-PCR was run on the TCR CDR3. TCRdb redid the calling of the multiplex PCR reads with MiXCR, one entry per CDR3 protein. Of around 490,000 distinct CDR3 sequences listed, nearly 20% are singletons. Sequenced input: blood. The receptors were gathered from a man between 40 and 49 years old with Graves' ophthalmopathy.

This clonotype was seen a few times. In DNA, the CDR3 is TGCGCCAGCAGCCCTTCGTACTATGGCTACACCTTC. It is translated as CASSPSYYGYTF. This chain uses TRBV5-1 with TRBJ1-2; D is ambiguous. Looked up from germline, CDR1 is SGHRS and CDR2 is YFSETQ. Trimming cost V 4 bases and J 3 bases, with 7 bases left between them. CDR3 length: 12 residues. Together with reference TRBV5-1 and TRBJ1-2, the CDR3 gives the full variable domain: KAGVTQTPRYLIKTRGQQVTLSCSPISGHRSVSWYQQTPGQGLQFLFEYFSETQRNKGNFPGRFSGRQFSNSRSEMNVSTLELGDSALYLCASSPSYYGYTFGSGTRLTVV.

The sample holds many counts of this clonotype. This sequence joins TRBV28 and TRBJ2-1; no clear D. The CDR3 consists of 12 residues. The V end was cut by 7 bases, the J end by 11 bases, with 15 bases between. Germline V lookup: CDR1 MDHEN, CDR2 SYDVKM. CDR3 protein: CASKTSGPKQFF. The CDR3 nucleotides read TGTGCCAGCAAGACAAGTGGACCCAAGCAGTTCTTC.

This clonotype occurred a few times. At one of its ends the junction is not consistent with the germline gene, which may arise from a read error. This rearrangement joins TRBV3-1 to TRBJ1-5, with D hard to call. The germline V gene encodes CDR1 LGHDT and CDR2 YNNKEL (reference sequence). This CDR3 region has 12 residues. CDR3 in amino acids: CASSQGRTNPDF. The CDR3 nucleotides are TGTGCCAGCAGCCAAGGTCGCACAAACCCAGATTTT.

The rearrangement links TRBV10-3 to TRBJ1-4; TRBD1 might be the D (5 bases). Germline CDR1 ENHRY, CDR2 SYGVKD. Trimming shortened V by 7 bases and J by 8 bases, and 17 bases separated the two germline ends. There are 14 residues in the CDR3. The CDR3 coding sequence is TGTGCCATCAAGGCCGGCAGGGTTGACGAAAAACTGTTTTTT. Protein product: CAIKAGRVDEKLFF.

The rearrangement uses TRBV6-2 or TRBV6-3 and TRBJ2-7; D call uncertain. The CDR3 totals 13 residues. With 2 bases removed from V and 2 bases from J, the gap between germline ends came to 7 bases. Germline CDR1 and CDR2: MNHEY and SVGEGT. The CDR3 nucleotides are TGTGCCAGCAGTTACGCCAGAACCTACGAGCAGTACTTC. Translation gives CASSYARTYEQYF.

This chain connects TRBV27 to TRBJ1-1, with 7 nucleotides matching TRBD1. With 2 bases clipped from V and 3 bases from J, the junction kept 6 bases outside the gene matches. CDR3 length: 15 residues. CDR1 MNHEY and CDR2 SMNVEV come from the germline V gene (reference sequence). In nucleotides, the CDR3 is TGTGCCAGCAGTTTACAGGGGGGACTCGACACTGAAGCTTTCTTT. Its protein product is CASSLQGGLDTEAFF.

The chain combines TRBV4-1 with TRBJ2-5; no clear D. Germline V CDR1 and CDR2: MGHRA, YSYEKL. The CDR3 extends over 14 amino acids. V lost 0 bases to trimming and J lost 3 bases, with 8 bases between them. The CDR3 nucleotides read TGCGCCAGCAGCCAAGATAGTCAGAAAGAGACCCAGTACTTC. Encoded protein: CASSQDSQKETQYF.

The CDR3 loop is CSVAGEGYTF. The CDR3 coding sequence is TGCAGCGTTGCAGGGGAAGGCTACACCTTC. This chain uses TRBV29-1 with TRBJ1-2; perhaps TRBD1 as D (6 bases). V shed 4 bases and J shed 8 bases, with 8 bases lying between them. This CDR3 spans 10 amino acids. Germline CDR1 SQVTM, CDR2 ANQGSEA. Looking up the rest from reference TRBV29-1 and TRBJ1-2 gives the full variable domain: SAVISQKPSRDICQRGTSLTIQCQVDSQVTMMFWYRQQPGQSLTLIATANQGSEATYESGFVIDKFPISRPNLTFSTLTVSNMSPEDSSIYLCSVAGEGYTFGSGTRLTVV.

CDR3 residues: CASSPRTGTGGMDTQYF. CDR3 in DNA: TGTGCCAGCAGCCCGAGGACGGGGACAGGGGGGATGGATACGCAGTATTTT. The chain recombines TRBV7-3 with TRBJ2-3, with 11 bases identical to TRBD1. V dropped 5 bases and J dropped 6; count of bases not matched to a gene: 13. This CDR3 contains 17 residues. Germline loops: CDR1 SGHTA, CDR2 FQGTGA.

This clonotype came up many times. J is TRBJ2-5 and V is TRBV20-1; 12 nucleotides match TRBD2. This CDR3 has 15 residues. Germline CDR1 and CDR2: DFQATT and SNEGSKA (reference sequence). V lost 3 bases, J lost 5 bases, and 7 bases stayed unmatched. CDR3 region: CSASATSGGWETQYF. The DNA for the CDR3 is TGCAGTGCTAGTGCGACTAGCGGGGGTTGGGAGACCCAGTACTTC.

The chain is built from TRBV27 and TRBJ2-3, with D perhaps matching TRBD2 (5 bases). Germline lookup yields CDR1 MNHEY and CDR2 SMNVEV (reference sequence). The CDR3 extends over 14 amino acids. V gave up 10 bases and J gave up 4 bases, with 18 bases separating them. As DNA, the CDR3 is TGTGCCACCTCCCCTTTAGGGAGTTCAGATACGCAGTATTTT. This encodes CATSPLGSSDTQYF.

This clonotype turned up a few times. V usage is TRBV11-2 and J usage is TRBJ2-1; D might be TRBD1 (5 bases). CDR1 SGHAT and CDR2 FQNNGV come from the germline V gene. Trimming cost V 5 bases and J 7 bases, with 15 bases left between them. The CDR3 covers 14 residues. The CDR3 region is CASSPTPGWNEQFF. The CDR3 DNA sequence: TGTGCCAGCAGCCCGACGCCAGGGTGGAATGAGCAGTTCTTC. The full variable domain, its missing parts supplied by reference TRBV11-2 and TRBJ2-1, is EAGVAQSPRYKIIEKRQSVAFWCNPISGHATLYWYQQILGQGPKLLIQFQNNGVVDDSQLPKDRFSAERLKGVDSTLKIQPAKLEDSAVYLCASSPTPGWNEQFFGPGTRLTVL.

This clonotype was counted many times. The rearrangement joins TRBV12-3 or TRBV12-4 to TRBJ2-5; the D gene is possibly TRBD2 (6 bases). This CDR3 has 14 residues. Trimming left V 5 bases short and J 3 bases short, with 13 bases between. The CDR3 sequence: CASSVALAKETQYF. CDR3 bases: TGTGCCAGCAGTGTGGCTCTAGCGAAAGAGACCCAGTACTTC.

The table lists this clonotype with many counts. The chain combines TRBV27 with TRBJ2-5; 9 bases align to TRBD2. Germline V gene lookup returns CDR1 MNHEY and CDR2 SMNVEV (reference sequence). The CDR3 extends over 14 amino acids. J was trimmed by 3 bases and V by 4 bases; bases with no gene match: 3. The CDR3 reads CASSSRLAEETQYF. The CDR3 nucleotides are TGTGCCAGCAGTTCCAGACTAGCGGAAGAGACCCAGTACTTC.

This clonotype has a count of ten or more. The V gene is TRBV6-5, the J gene TRBJ2-1; maybe TRBD1 (6 bases). CDR1 and CDR2 from the germline V gene are MNHEY and SVGAGI. This CDR3 has 16 residues. Between the trimmed V and J ends, which lost 0 bases and 2 bases, there was a span of 11 bases. The CDR3 loop is CASSYSLGQTYNEQFF. CDR3 DNA: TGTGCCAGCAGTTACTCACTAGGACAGACCTACAATGAGCAGTTCTTC.

The table lists this clonotype with a few counts. The J gene is TRBJ2-6, the V gene TRBV6-9; TRBD1 matches 7 bases. This CDR3 contains 20 residues. V trimming: 3 bases; J trimming: 0 bases; junction bases outside the gene matches: 14. Germline CDR1 is MNHGY and CDR2 is SVAAGI. Here the CDR3 DNA reads TGTGCCAGCAGTTACATCGTTTTCGGACAGGTCATCTCTGGGGCCAACGTCCTGACTTTC. It codes for CASSYIVFGQVISGANVLTF.

This clonotype was observed a few times. V and J are TRBV5-1 and TRBJ2-1; 8 bases map to TRBD1. This CDR3 has 13 residues. Losses at the gene ends were 4 bases for V and 8 bases for J; bases not matched to a gene: 5. Germline assignment: CDR1 SGHRS and CDR2 YFSETQ. As DNA, the CDR3 is TGCGCCAGCAGCCCTCAGGGGGCCCATGAGCAGTTCTTC. This sequence encodes CASSPQGAHEQFF.